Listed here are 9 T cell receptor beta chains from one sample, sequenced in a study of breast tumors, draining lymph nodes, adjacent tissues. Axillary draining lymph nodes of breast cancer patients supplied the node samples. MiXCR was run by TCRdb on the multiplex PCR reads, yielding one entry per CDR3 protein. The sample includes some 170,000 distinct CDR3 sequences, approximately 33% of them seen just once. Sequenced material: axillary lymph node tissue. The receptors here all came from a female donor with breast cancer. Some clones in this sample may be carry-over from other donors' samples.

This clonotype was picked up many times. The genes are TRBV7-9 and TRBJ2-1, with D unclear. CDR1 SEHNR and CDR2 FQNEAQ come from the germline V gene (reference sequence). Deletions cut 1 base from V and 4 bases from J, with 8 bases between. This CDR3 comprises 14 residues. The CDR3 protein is CASSLEGAYNEQFF. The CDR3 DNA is TGTGCCAGCAGCTTAGAAGGAGCGTACAATGAGCAGTTCTTC.

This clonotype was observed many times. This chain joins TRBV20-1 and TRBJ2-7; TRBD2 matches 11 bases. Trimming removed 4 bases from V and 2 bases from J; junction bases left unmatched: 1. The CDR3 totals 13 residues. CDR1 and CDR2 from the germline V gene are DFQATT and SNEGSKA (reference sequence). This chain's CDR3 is CSATLAGAYEQYF. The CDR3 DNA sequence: TGCAGTGCTACACTAGCGGGGGCCTACGAGCAGTACTTC.

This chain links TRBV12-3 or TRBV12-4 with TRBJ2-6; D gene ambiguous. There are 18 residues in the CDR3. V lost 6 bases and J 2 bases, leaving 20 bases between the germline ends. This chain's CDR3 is CASSPRRPGGTGANVLTF. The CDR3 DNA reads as TGTGCCAGCAGCCCAAGACGACCCGGCGGTACTGGGGCCAACGTCCTGACTTTC.

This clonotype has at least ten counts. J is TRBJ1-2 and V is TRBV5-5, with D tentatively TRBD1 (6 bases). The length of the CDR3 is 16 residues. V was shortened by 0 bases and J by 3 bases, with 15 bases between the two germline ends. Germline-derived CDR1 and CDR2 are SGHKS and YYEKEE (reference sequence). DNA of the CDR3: TGTGCCAGCAGCTTGGCAGGGGTGGGGGTCGACTATGGCTACACCTTC. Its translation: CASSLAGVGVDYGYTF.

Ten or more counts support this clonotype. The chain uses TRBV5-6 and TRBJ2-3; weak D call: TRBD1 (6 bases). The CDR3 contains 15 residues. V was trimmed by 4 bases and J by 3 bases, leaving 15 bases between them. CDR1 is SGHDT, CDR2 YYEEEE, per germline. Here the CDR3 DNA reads TGTGCCAGCAGCAGAGGACAGTTTCTAACAGATACGCAGTATTTT. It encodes CASSRGQFLTDTQYF.

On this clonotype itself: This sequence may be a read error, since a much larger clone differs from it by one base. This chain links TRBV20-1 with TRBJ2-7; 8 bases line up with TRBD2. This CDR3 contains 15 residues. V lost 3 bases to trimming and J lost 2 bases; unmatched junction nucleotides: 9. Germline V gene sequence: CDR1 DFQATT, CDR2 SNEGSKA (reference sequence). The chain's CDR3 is CSASGRGGQAYEQYF. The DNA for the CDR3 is TGCAGTGCTAGTGGCCGCGGGGGGCAGGCCTACGAGCAGTACTTC.

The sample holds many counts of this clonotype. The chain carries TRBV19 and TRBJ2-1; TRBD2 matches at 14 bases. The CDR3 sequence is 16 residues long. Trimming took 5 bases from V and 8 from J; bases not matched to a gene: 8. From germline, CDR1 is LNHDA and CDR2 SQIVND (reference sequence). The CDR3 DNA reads TGTGCCAGTAGTGGGGGACTAGCGGGAGTTTTCGATGAGCAGTTCTTC. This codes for CASSGGLAGVFDEQFF.

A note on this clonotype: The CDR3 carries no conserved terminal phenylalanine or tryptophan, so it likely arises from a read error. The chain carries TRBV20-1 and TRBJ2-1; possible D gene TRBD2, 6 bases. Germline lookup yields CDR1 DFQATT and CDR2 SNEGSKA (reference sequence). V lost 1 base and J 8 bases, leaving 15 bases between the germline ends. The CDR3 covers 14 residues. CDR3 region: CSARGGTYSDEQFL. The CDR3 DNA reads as TGCAGTGCTAGAGGTGGGACTTATAGCGATGAGCAGTTCCTC.

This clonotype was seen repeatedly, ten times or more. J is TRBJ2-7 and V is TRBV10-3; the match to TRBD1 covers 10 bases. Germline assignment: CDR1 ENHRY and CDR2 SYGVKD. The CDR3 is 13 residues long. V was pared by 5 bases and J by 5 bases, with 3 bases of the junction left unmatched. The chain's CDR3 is CAISPGTGDEQYF. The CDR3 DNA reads TGTGCCATCAGTCCCGGGACAGGGGACGAGCAGTACTTC.